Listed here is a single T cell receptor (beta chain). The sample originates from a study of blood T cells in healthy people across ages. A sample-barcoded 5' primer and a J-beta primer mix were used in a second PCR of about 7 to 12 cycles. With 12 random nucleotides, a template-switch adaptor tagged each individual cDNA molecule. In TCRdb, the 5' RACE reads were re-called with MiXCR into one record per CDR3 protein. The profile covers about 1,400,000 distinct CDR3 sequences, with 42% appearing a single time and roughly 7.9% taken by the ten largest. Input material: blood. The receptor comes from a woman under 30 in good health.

Written as DNA, the CDR3 is TGTGCCAGCAGCTTAGCGGGGCTAGCGGGAGGGCTCAACTACGAGCAGTACTTC. Translation: CASSLAGLAGGLNYEQYF. The chain has TRBV7-2 and TRBJ2-7, with TRBD2 matching 12 bases. V was clipped by 0 bases and J by 3 bases; unmatched bases: 9. Germline assignment: CDR1 SGHTA and CDR2 FQGNSA. CDR3 size: 18 residues.